The T cell receptor beta chain under discussion was sequenced for a study of control samples from healthy donors and cancer patients. The protocol was immunoSEQ multiplex PCR, while the TCRdb copy is restricted to in-frame clones and leaves out a portion. The sample carries 250,000 to 300,000 clones, roughly 87% recorded once. This clonotype originated in a woman in her fifties or sixties with lung cancer. The source material was PBMCs.

CDR3 region: CASSRETSSGELFF. In DNA form, the CDR3 reads TGTGCCAGCAGCCGGGAGACTAGTTCCGGGGAGCTGTTTTTT. The chain joins TRBV4-2 to TRBJ2-2; the D gene is possibly TRBD2 (6 bases). The CDR3 spans 14 residues. Trimming took 4 bases from V and 6 from J, leaving 12 bases between them. Germline assignment: CDR1 LGHNA and CDR2 YNFKEQ.